This entry concerns a single T cell receptor (beta chain). Its antigen remains unidentified. No per-base quality is available; no much larger clone lies one base away. The data were taken from a study of blood T cell repertoires in COVID-19 (dated by TCRdb to 2020 to 2022). With regard to the full study: The collaborator samples originated in the United States, Italy and Spain and spanned the acute and convalescent phases of COVID-19. The sample metadata nearly always contained a de-identified subject ID, COVID-19 status, age in years and sex. Deeply sampled blood TCRbeta repertoires from subjects exposed to, actively infected with, or recovered from COVID-19 were included in the dataset. The samples were drawn from two sources: the first 160 participants of the ongoing ImmuneRACE study, and fewer than 1,500 subjects contributed by 6 global collaborators. The prospective study material was composed of cDNA or gDNA derived from T cells, B-cell-depleted T cells, or PBMCs. The repertoires were released in a freely available public database intended as a resource for research on the immune response to SARS-CoV-2. Where available, HLA class I and class II types were taken from metadata supplied by the sample provider and were not determined by assay-based typing. The study at large found these results: The amount of clinical and demographic metadata varied by source and participant and was provided uncurated.

TCRbeta CDR3 regions were amplified from genomic DNA by means of the immunoSEQ Assay, a bias-controlled multiplex PCR. In the source study's methods: The number of nucleated cells in each sample was estimated by amplification of reference gene primers within the assay. Sequence reads were collapsed and filtered to measure the absolute abundance of every unique TCRbeta CDR3 rearrangement. For each sample, productive Simpson clonality was calculated by taking the square root of Simpson's diversity index across productive rearrangements. What TCRdb holds here is the immuneACCESS table cut down to in-frame rearrangements. Part of the clones is not present; checked against another copy, under half of the missing clones reflect an unresolved V gene, and the others are unexplained. V and J calls and clone size are as listed in that table; D and trimming were resolved from the DNA. The table for this sample lists 100,000 to 150,000 clones; 88% of them were counted only once. The top ten clones comprise roughly 1.2% of the sample.

The collaborating institutions used their own protocols to collect whole blood in K2EDTA tubes. For TCRbeta analysis, collaborators shipped samples in one of three forms: frozen whole blood, isolated PBMCs, or DNA extracted from either of those sample types. CDR1 and CDR2, looked up from the germline V gene, are ENHRY and SYGVKD. The CDR3 spans 12 residues, from the cysteine through the phenylalanine. Only CDR3 DNA is held: 36 bases, read in frame from base 1. V loses 6 bases at its end and J loses 8 bases; junction bases beyond the gene matches: 6. This clonotype was obtained from a woman older than 75 with acute or convalescent COVID-19. Source material: peripheral blood. The V and J genes are TRBV10-3 and TRBJ1-2, and 7 junctional nucleotides match TRBD1. This receptor carries the CDR3 CAIRENRGGYTF. The DNA sequence is as follows: TGTGCCATCAGAGAAAACAGGGGCGGCTACACCTTC.